This is a list of T cell receptor beta chains from one sample in a study of cytomegalovirus exposure and HLA in healthy donors. Clones were sequenced by immunoSEQ multiplex PCR, and TCRdb holds only the in-frame ones, with some missing. This table has 150,000 to 200,000 clones, roughly four fifths appearing once. The sample comprised PBMCs. The receptors were gathered from a woman younger than 30 in good health and CMV-seropositive. Both conserved end residues are part of each CDR3. A D gene is named only where the DNA matches it firmly. Only some rows state a clone size, as once, few, many or a class for expanded clones.

size: -; J: TRBJ2-3; D: -; V: TRBV12-5; CDR3: CASGLGQAGTDTQYF; DNA: TGTGCTAGTGGTTTGGGGCAGGCAGGCACAGATACGCAGTATTTT
size: -; J: TRBJ1-2; D: -; V: TRBV11-2; CDR3: CASSPRTENYGYTF; DNA: TGTGCCAGCAGCCCCCGGACAGAGAACTATGGCTACACCTTC
size: -; J: TRBJ1-1; D: TRBD1; V: TRBV5-4; CDR3: CASRPGTGMTEAFF; DNA: TGTGCCAGCAGGCCCGGGACAGGGATGACTGAAGCTTTCTTT
size: -; J: TRBJ2-5; D: TRBD1; V: TRBV6-6; CDR3: CASSYSGTVQETQYF; DNA: TGTGCCAGCAGTTACTCCGGGACAGTGCAAGAGACCCAGTACTTC
size: -; J: TRBJ1-2; D: TRBD1; V: TRBV9; CDR3: CASSSRQGQNLDYGYTF; DNA: TGTGCCAGCAGCTCCCGACAGGGGCAGAATTTGGACTATGGCTACACCTTC
size: few; J: TRBJ1-2; D: -; V: TRBV6-1; CDR3: CASSEARATGGGRRGGYTF; DNA: TGTGCCAGCAGTGAAGCGCGAGCAACAGGCGGGGGGCGTCGAGGTGGCTACACCTTC
size: -; J: TRBJ1-6; D: TRBD1; V: TRBV11-2; CDR3: CASRDRVGWDSPLHF; DNA: TGTGCCAGCAGAGACAGGGTCGGCTGGGATTCACCCCTCCACTTT
size: -; J: TRBJ1-1; D: TRBD1; V: TRBV18; CDR3: CASLAGTEITEAFF; DNA: TGTGCCAGCCTCGCCGGGACAGAGATCACTGAAGCTTTCTTT
size: -; J: TRBJ1-6; D: -; V: TRBV6-6; CDR3: CASSYSPRRNSPLHF; DNA: TGTGCCAGCAGTTACTCCCCACGGCGGAATTCACCCCTCCACTTT
size: -; J: TRBJ1-3; D: -; V: TRBV15; CDR3: CATSRDASSGNTIYF; DNA: TGTGCCACCAGCAGAGACGCGAGCTCTGGAAACACCATATATTTT
size: -; J: TRBJ2-3; D: -; V: TRBV7-3; CDR3: CASSLISGTDTQYF; DNA: TGTGCCAGCAGCCTAATATCCGGCACAGATACGCAGTATTTT
size: few; J: TRBJ1-6; D: -; V: TRBV6-5; CDR3: CASSYGGENSPLHF; DNA: TGTGCCAGCAGTTACGGAGGGGAGAATTCACCCCTCCACTTT
size: -; J: TRBJ1-5; D: -; V: TRBV27; CDR3: CASRWGRGSNQPQHF; DNA: TGTGCCAGCAGATGGGGGAGGGGGAGCAATCAGCCCCAGCATTTT
size: -; J: TRBJ2-1; D: TRBD2; V: TRBV10-1; CDR3: CARNPGGLAVDNEQFF; DNA: TGCGCCAGGAACCCTGGGGGACTAGCGGTGGACAATGAGCAGTTCTTC
size: -; J: TRBJ1-1; D: TRBD1; V: TRBV11-3; CDR3: CASSSDRDTEAFF; DNA: TGTGCCAGCAGCTCTGACAGGGACACTGAAGCTTTCTTT
size: -; J: TRBJ2-7; D: TRBD1; V: TRBV7-7; CDR3: CASSQSNRGEQYF; DNA: TGTGCCAGCAGCCAAAGCAACAGGGGGGAGCAGTACTTC
size: -; J: TRBJ1-5; D: -; V: TRBV7-2; CDR3: CASSQGSRGNQPQHF; DNA: TGTGCCAGCAGCCAAGGTTCCAGGGGCAATCAGCCCCAGCATTTT
size: few; J: TRBJ2-3; D: TRBD2; V: TRBV5-1; CDR3: CASVLAGGSTDTQYF; DNA: TGCGCCAGCGTACTTGCGGGGGGAAGCACAGATACGCAGTATTTT